This record covers a single TCR beta chain. The data originate from a study of technical replicates of blood from several donors. CDR1 SGHDT and CDR2 YYEEEE come from the germline V gene. This CDR3 is 15 amino acids long. The V end was cut by 0 bases, the J end by 2 bases, with 11 bases between. Generated by immunoSEQ multiplex PCR, the TCRdb table keeps only in-frame clones and is missing some. The table records about 73,000 clones, 85% to 95% of them present only once. The rearrangement joins TRBV5-6 to TRBJ2-5, with D perhaps matching TRBD2 (6 bases). The receptor was isolated from a human donor in good health. The source material was T cells isolated from PBMCs. CDR3 nucleotides: TGTGCCAGCAGCTTGGTAACTAGCAGACAAGAGACCCAGTACTTC. This encodes CASSLVTSRQETQYF.